The 25 T cell receptor beta chains below come from one sample, sequenced in a study of T cell changes during pregnancy in multiple sclerosis. Clones were read by immunoSEQ multiplex PCR, and TCRdb kept only the in-frame ones, dropping some. The repertoire has under 40,000 clones, over 80% of them found once; the top ten carry roughly 29%. This specimen was CD8+ T cells from peripheral blood mononuclear cells, taken before pregnancy. These receptors were obtained from a female donor with multiple sclerosis, enrolled in a pregnancy study.

This chain links TRBV21-1 with TRBJ2-7; TRBD1 is taken as the D call from the table, unchecked against the DNA. TRBV21-1 corresponds to a pseudogene. This CDR3 comprises 15 residues. The CDR3 region is CASSGRQGESYEQYF. CDR3 in DNA: TGTGCCAGCAGCGGCCGACAGGGTGAATCCTACGAGCAGTACTTC.

J is TRBJ2-3 and V is TRBV7-9; possible D gene TRBD2, 6 bases. The CDR3 is 16 residues long. Germline V lookup: CDR1 SEHNR, CDR2 FQNEAQ (reference sequence). The V and J ends lost 5 bases and 4 bases respectively, with 19 bases between them. This CDR3 is CASSNRDSGPADTQYF. CDR3 nucleotide sequence: TGTGCCAGCAGCAACCGGGACTCAGGCCCAGCAGATACGCAGTATTTT.

The rearrangement uses TRBV27 and TRBJ1-2, with D maybe TRBD1 (6 bases). CDR1 is MNHEY, CDR2 SMNVEV, per germline (reference sequence). The length of the CDR3 is 13 residues. V lost 5 bases to trimming and J lost 6 bases, with 13 bases between them. The CDR3 region has the DNA TGTGCCAGCAGTAGGTATTACAGGGATGGCTACACCTTC. Translation gives CASSRYYRDGYTF.

V gene TRBV30 combines with J gene TRBJ2-7, with a possible D match to TRBD2 (6 bases). Germline V CDR1 and CDR2: GTSNPN, SVGIG (reference sequence). The CDR3 totals 15 residues. The V end lost 1 base, the J end lost 2 bases, and 15 bases lay between the germline ends. The CDR3 region is CAWSGGGHPTYEQYF. The CDR3 DNA sequence: TGTGCCTGGAGTGGGGGAGGACACCCAACCTACGAGCAGTACTTC.

This clone was counted a single time. The chain recombines TRBV10-1 with TRBJ2-2; 7 nucleotides line up with TRBD1. The germline CDR1 and CDR2 sequences are WNHNN and SYGVQD (reference sequence). V trimming: 5 bases; J trimming: 9 bases; junction bases outside the gene matches: 9. This CDR3 has 14 residues. CDR3 sequence (DNA): TGCGCCAGCAGTCCCCGGGACAGCCGATGGGAGCTGTTTTTT. Translating gives CASSPRDSRWELFF.

This rearrangement joins TRBV28 to TRBJ2-3; 8 nucleotides agree with TRBD2. The trim removed 4 bases at V and 11 bases at J, leaving 8 bases unmatched. The CDR3 is made up of 13 amino acids. Germline values: CDR1 MDHEN, CDR2 SYDVKM. The CDR3 DNA reads TGTGCCAGCAGTTATCGGGAGGGAAGAGGGCAGTATTTT. Its protein product is CASSYREGRGQYF.

The gene calls are TRBV2 and TRBJ1-2; 7 nucleotides line up with TRBD1. CDR1 and CDR2 from the germline V gene are SNHLY and FYNNEI. The CDR3 loop spans 13 amino acids. Unmatched junction bases numbered 8, after V lost 7 bases and J lost 6 bases. The CDR3 loop reads CASKGGRLDGYTF. DNA for the CDR3: TGTGCCAGCAAAGGGGGCCGCCTGGATGGCTACACCTTC. The full variable domain, with the rest looked up from reference TRBV2 and TRBJ1-2, is EPEVTQTPSHQVTQMGQEVILRCVPISNHLYFYWYRQILGQKVEFLVSFYNNEISEKSEIFDDQFSVERPDGSNFTLKIRSTKLEDSAMYFCASKGGRLDGYTFGSGTRLTVV.

In this sample, this clone turned up a few times. The chain links TRBV9 to TRBJ2-1, with TRBD2 identical over 13 bases. The germline V gene has CDR1 SGDLS and CDR2 YYNGEE. The CDR3 extends over 18 amino acids. With 3 bases clipped from V and 0 bases from J, the junction kept 6 bases outside the gene matches. This CDR3 is CASSATTSGRSSYNEQFF. CDR3 in DNA: TGTGCCAGCAGCGCAACGACTAGCGGGAGGAGCTCCTACAATGAGCAGTTCTTC.

V is TRBV15 and J is TRBJ1-1; D is possibly TRBD1 (5 bases). V dropped 3 bases and J dropped 4 bases, with 21 bases sitting between them. Germline V CDR1 and CDR2: LNHNV, YYDKDF (reference sequence). The CDR3 has 17 residues. CDR3 sequence reads: CATSRSGAGRAGTEAFF. As DNA, the CDR3 is TGTGCCACCAGCAGGAGCGGGGCGGGGAGGGCGGGCACTGAAGCTTTCTTT.

The chain uses TRBV21-1 and TRBJ2-3; the table's D call of TRBD2 was not tested on the DNA. TRBV21-1 is termed a pseudogene. The CDR3 sequence is 18 residues long. This chain's CDR3 is CASRPGTALSGSTDTQYF. The DNA for the CDR3 is TGTGCCAGCAGACCCGGGACTGCCCTTAGCGGGAGCACAGATACGCAGTATTTT.

This clone occurred once. The chain links TRBV27 to TRBJ1-6; D not certain. Germline V gene data show CDR1 as MNHEY and CDR2 as SMNVEV (reference sequence). The CDR3 extends over 15 amino acids. V was shortened by 6 bases and J by 0 bases, with 9 bases between the two germline ends. CDR3 in DNA: TGTGCCAGCAGCCCGGGGAGCTCCTATAATTCACCCCTCCACTTT. Translation: CASSPGSSYNSPLHF.

This clone was found once. The CDR3 spells CASSLKRSGGFQETQYF. In DNA, the CDR3 is TGTGCCAGCAGTTTAAAGCGTAGCGGGGGGTTCCAAGAGACCCAGTACTTC. This rearrangement joins TRBV27 to TRBJ2-5; 10 nucleotides line up with TRBD2. The CDR3 has 17 residues. Germline values: CDR1 MNHEY, CDR2 SMNVEV (reference sequence). The junction had 7 bases not matched to a gene; V was cut back by 2 bases and J by 1 base.

The chain carries TRBV19 and TRBJ1-2; tentatively, D is TRBD1 (6 bases). The CDR3 runs to 15 residues. Trimming cost V 7 bases and J 5 bases, with 20 bases left between them. Per the germline V gene, CDR1 is LNHDA and CDR2 is SQIVND (reference sequence). DNA for the CDR3: TGTGCCAGTACCACCCCTGGACAGAAGACTTATGGCTACACCTTC. This sequence encodes CASTTPGQKTYGYTF.

The chain has TRBV7-9 and TRBJ1-4; D uncertain. Germline V gives CDR1 SEHNR, CDR2 FQNEAQ (reference sequence). CDR3 size: 14 residues. The germline V and J ends were trimmed by 5 bases and 3 bases, with 10 bases remaining between them. The CDR3 is CASSRADSNEKLFF. CDR3 DNA: TGTGCCAGCAGCCGGGCGGACTCTAATGAAAAACTGTTTTTT. Full variable domain (remainder filled in from reference TRBV7-9 and TRBJ1-4): DTGVSQNPRHKITKRGQNVTFRCDPISEHNRLYWYRQTLGQGPEFLTYFQNEAQLEKSRLLSDRFSAERPKGSFSTLEIQRTEQGDSAMYLCASSRADSNEKLFFGSGTQLSVL.

The chain is built from TRBV9 and TRBJ2-1, with 7 positions matching TRBD2. From germline, CDR1 is SGDLS and CDR2 YYNGEE. With 4 bases clipped from V and 1 base from J, the junction kept 2 bases outside the gene matches. The CDR3 has 14 amino acids. The CDR3 loop reads CASSRGESYNEQFF. The CDR3 coding sequence is TGTGCCAGCAGCCGGGGGGAGTCCTACAATGAGCAGTTCTTC.

CDR3 nucleotide sequence: TGTGCCAGCCTGCCCGTAGTTGGGGGCTCGGAAGCTTTCTTT. Its translation is CASLPVVGGSEAFF. The rearrangement uses TRBV27 and TRBJ1-1; TRBD1 might be the D (6 bases). The CDR3 covers 14 residues. The germline V gene encodes CDR1 MNHEY and CDR2 SMNVEV (reference sequence). Trimming shortened V by 8 bases and J by 8 bases, and 21 bases separated the two germline ends.

The chain links TRBV7-3 to TRBJ2-1, with TRBD2 matching 12 bases. The CDR3 contains 17 residues. V was clipped by 5 bases and J by 4 bases; unmatched bases: 9. CDR1 is SGHTA, CDR2 FQGTGA, per germline. The DNA of the CDR3 is TGTGCCAGCAGCCCGGGGCTAGCGGGGGGGCTTTACAATGAGCAGTTCTTC. Translating it yields CASSPGLAGGLYNEQFF.

J is TRBJ1-2 and V is TRBV28; 7 nucleotides match TRBD1. J lost 1 base, V lost 8 bases, and 4 bases had no gene match. This CDR3 has 13 amino acids. The germline V gene encodes CDR1 MDHEN and CDR2 SYDVKM. CDR3 in DNA: TGTGCCAGCGCTGACAGGGTTAACTATGGCTACACCTTC. Translated: CASADRVNYGYTF.

On this clone: This CDR3 is also generated by other DNA sequences in the sample. The rearrangement uses TRBV28 and TRBJ1-5; D not resolved. The CDR3 contains 15 residues. V gave up 0 bases and J gave up 1 base, with 7 bases separating them. Germline V lookup: CDR1 MDHEN, CDR2 SYDVKM. CDR3: CASSLWGASNQPQHF. For the CDR3, the DNA is TGTGCCAGCAGTTTATGGGGAGCCAGCAATCAGCCCCAGCATTTT.

The V call is TRBV27, the J call TRBJ1-1; D possibly corresponds to TRBD1 (5 bases). Between the trimmed V and J ends, which lost 3 bases and 3 bases, there was a span of 17 bases. CDR3 size: 16 residues. Germline loops: CDR1 MNHEY, CDR2 SMNVEV (reference sequence). CDR3 bases: TGTGCCAGCAGTTTTAGTATTGGGGCCCTGGACACTGAAGCTTTCTTT. Protein: CASSFSIGALDTEAFF.

The genes are TRBV21-1 and TRBJ1-5; TRBD1 is the table's D call and was not checked against the DNA. TRBV21-1 constitutes a pseudogene. The length of the CDR3 is 15 residues. The CDR3 protein is CASIRGRRGNQPQHF. CDR3 DNA: TGTGCCAGCATCAGGGGGCGCCGCGGCAATCAGCCCCAGCATTTT.

The V gene is TRBV14, the J gene TRBJ2-7; TRBD1 is a possible D gene (8 bases). The CDR3 spans 14 residues. CDR1 and CDR2 from the germline V gene are SGHDN and FVKESK. V was clipped by 3 bases and J by 4 bases, with 13 bases between them. CDR3 region: CASSHGQGGYEQYF. CDR3 DNA: TGTGCCAGCAGCCACGGACAGGGAGGGTACGAGCAGTACTTC. Full variable domain (remainder filled in from reference TRBV14 and TRBJ2-7): EAGVTQFPSHSVIEKGQTVTLRCDPISGHDNLYWYRRVMGKEIKFLLHFVKESKQDESGMPNNRFLAERTGGTYSTLKVQPAELEDSGVYFCASSHGQGGYEQYFGPGTRLTVT.

The chain recombines TRBV6-1 with TRBJ1-5; D remains ambiguous. CDR3 length equals 13 residues. Per germline, CDR1 MNHNS and CDR2 SASEGT. V lost 8 bases to trimming and J lost 6 bases, with 14 bases between them. The CDR3 reads CASERGSTQPQHF. The CDR3 DNA reads as TGTGCCAGCGAGCGAGGGTCCACTCAGCCCCAGCATTTT.

The V gene is TRBV4-1, the J gene TRBJ2-4; weak D call: TRBD2 (6 bases). Germline loops: CDR1 MGHRA, CDR2 YSYEKL. The germline V and J ends were trimmed by 0 bases and 6 bases, with 9 bases remaining between them. This CDR3 has 14 amino acids. CDR3 nucleotides: TGCGCCAGCAGCCAAGATAGGCGGGGAAACATTCAGTACTTC. Encoded protein: CASSQDRRGNIQYF.

The CDR3 DNA sequence: TGTGCCAGCAGTGATAGGGGCAGGGACTTCTCCTACGAGCAGTACTTC. It codes for CASSDRGRDFSYEQYF. The chain joins TRBV2 to TRBJ2-7, with D tentatively TRBD2 (6 bases). The V and J ends lost 3 bases and 0 bases respectively, with 15 bases between them. From germline, CDR1 is SNHLY and CDR2 FYNNEI. CDR3 length equals 16 residues.